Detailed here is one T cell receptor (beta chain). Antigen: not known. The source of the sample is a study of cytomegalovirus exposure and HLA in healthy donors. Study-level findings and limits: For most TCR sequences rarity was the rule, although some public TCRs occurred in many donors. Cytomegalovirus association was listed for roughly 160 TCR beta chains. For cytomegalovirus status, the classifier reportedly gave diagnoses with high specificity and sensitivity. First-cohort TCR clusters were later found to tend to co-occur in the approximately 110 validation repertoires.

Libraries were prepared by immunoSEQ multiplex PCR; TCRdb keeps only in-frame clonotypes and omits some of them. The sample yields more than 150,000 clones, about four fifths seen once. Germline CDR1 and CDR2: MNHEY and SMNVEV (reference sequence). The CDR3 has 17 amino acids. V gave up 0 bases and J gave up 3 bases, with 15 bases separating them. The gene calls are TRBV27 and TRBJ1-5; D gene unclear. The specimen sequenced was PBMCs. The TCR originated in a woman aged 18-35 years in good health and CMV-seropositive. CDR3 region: CASSLSIEPGYNQPQHF. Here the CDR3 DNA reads TGTGCCAGCAGTTTATCGATCGAGCCGGGGTACAATCAGCCCCAGCATTTT.